This T cell receptor beta chain was sequenced in a study of patients and donors after allogeneic stem cell transplantation. TCRdb redid the calling of the RT-PCR reads with MiXCR, one entry per CDR3 protein. The profile shows 90,000 to 120,000 distinct CDR3 sequences, around 33% of them singletons. Germline V CDR1 and CDR2: KGHDR, SFDVKD. This CDR3 region has 14 residues. Trimming took 2 bases from V and 11 from J, leaving 15 bases between them. The sequencing input was blood, either unsorted or a sorted T cell fraction (not recorded which). This receptor was obtained from a human donor who was either an allogeneic HSCT recipient or a stem cell or donor lymphocyte infusion donor (not recorded which). It is not recorded whose cells these are; they may come from a transplant donor. J is TRBJ1-5 and V is TRBV24-1, with TRBD1 as a possible D gene (5 bases). CDR3 residues: CATSDSRGYGAQHF. CDR3 DNA sequence: TGTGCCACCAGTGATTCGAGGGGATACGGGGCCCAGCATTTT.